This entry lists 5 T cell receptor beta chains sequenced from one sample in a study of blood T cell repertoires in COVID-19. Assay used: immunoSEQ multiplex PCR; TCRdb lists only in-frame clones, some missing. The sample has fewer than 300,000 clones; approximately 90% are singletons. The sample was PBMCs or T cells enriched from blood (not recorded which). The source of these receptors is a woman in her 30s who had recovered from COVID-19.

V is TRBV19 and J is TRBJ1-5; no clear D. CDR3 length: 13 amino acids. The V end was cut by 7 bases, the J end by 0 bases, with 7 bases between. Germline V gives CDR1 LNHDA, CDR2 SQIVND (reference sequence). The DNA of the CDR3 is TGTGCCAGTAACGCAGATAGCAATCAGCCCCAGCATTTT. It codes for CASNADSNQPQHF.

This chain links TRBV6-2 or TRBV6-3 with TRBJ1-1; the D is unclear. Germline V lookup: CDR1 MNHEY, CDR2 SVGEGT. The CDR3 has 13 residues. Trimming shortened V by 6 bases and J by 0 bases, and 8 bases separated the two germline ends. CDR3 bases: TGTGCCAGCAGACCTCCGGTGAACACTGAAGCTTTCTTT. Its translation: CASRPPVNTEAFF.

V and J are TRBV7-2 and TRBJ1-3; D remains unclear. V lost 0 bases and J lost 4, with 7 bases in between. The CDR3 consists of 14 residues. Per germline, CDR1 SGHTA and CDR2 FQGNSA. CDR3 residues: CASSLAAGGNTIYF. The CDR3 DNA is TGTGCCAGCAGCTTAGCGGCAGGAGGAAACACCATATATTTT. The whole variable domain, remainder taken from reference TRBV7-2 and TRBJ1-3, is GAGVSQSPSNKVTEKGKDVELRCDPISGHTALYWYRQSLGQGLEFLIYFQGNSAPDKSGLPSDRFSAERTGGSVSTLTIQRTQQEDSAVYLCASSLAAGGNTIYFGEGSWLTVV.

The chain employs TRBV28 and TRBJ2-7; D is unresolved. Germline CDR1 MDHEN, CDR2 SYDVKM. The CDR3 sequence is 16 residues long. V was cut by 3 bases and J by 0 bases, with 15 bases left in between. Here the CDR3 DNA reads TGTGCCAGCAGTTTCACCCTAGGCGCAAGCTCCTACGAGCAGTACTTC. Protein product: CASSFTLGASSYEQYF.

The rearrangement links TRBV15 to TRBJ2-2; the match to TRBD1 covers 10 bases. With 1 base clipped from V and 0 bases from J, the junction kept 5 bases outside the gene matches. The CDR3 extends over 18 amino acids. CDR1 is LNHNV, CDR2 YYDKDF, per germline (reference sequence). Here the CDR3 reads CATSRVGTGDPNTGELFF. The CDR3 DNA sequence: TGTGCCACCAGCAGAGTGGGGACAGGGGACCCGAACACCGGGGAGCTGTTTTTT.